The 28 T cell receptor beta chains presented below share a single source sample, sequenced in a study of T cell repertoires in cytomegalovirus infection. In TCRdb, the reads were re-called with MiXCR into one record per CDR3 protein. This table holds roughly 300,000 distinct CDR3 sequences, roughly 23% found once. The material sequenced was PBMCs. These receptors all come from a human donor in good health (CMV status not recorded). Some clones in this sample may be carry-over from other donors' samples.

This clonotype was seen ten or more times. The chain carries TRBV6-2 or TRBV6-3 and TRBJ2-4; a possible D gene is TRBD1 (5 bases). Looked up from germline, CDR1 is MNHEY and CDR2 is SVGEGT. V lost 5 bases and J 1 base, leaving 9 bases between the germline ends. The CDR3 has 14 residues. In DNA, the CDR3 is TGTGCCAGCAGTCTCGACAGCGCCAAAAACATTCAGTACTTC. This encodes CASSLDSAKNIQYF.

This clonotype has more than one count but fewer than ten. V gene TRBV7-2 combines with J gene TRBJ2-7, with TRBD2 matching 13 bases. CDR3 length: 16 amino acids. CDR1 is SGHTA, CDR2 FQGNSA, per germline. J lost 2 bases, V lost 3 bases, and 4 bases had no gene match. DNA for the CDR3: TGTGCCAGCAGCTTCTCACTAGCGGGAGGGACCTACGAGCAGTACTTC. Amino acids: CASSFSLAGGTYEQYF.

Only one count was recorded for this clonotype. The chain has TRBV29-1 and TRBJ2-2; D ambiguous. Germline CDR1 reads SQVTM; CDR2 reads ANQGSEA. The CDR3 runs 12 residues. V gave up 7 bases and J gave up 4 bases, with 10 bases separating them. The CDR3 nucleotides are TGCAGCGCCACCACCGGCACCGGGGAGCTGTTTTTT. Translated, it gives CSATTGTGELFF.

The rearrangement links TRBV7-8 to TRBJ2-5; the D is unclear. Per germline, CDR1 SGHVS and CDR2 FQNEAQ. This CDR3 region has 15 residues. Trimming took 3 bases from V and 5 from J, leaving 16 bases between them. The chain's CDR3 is CASSFETYPTETQYF. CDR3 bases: TGTGCCAGCAGCTTCGAGACTTATCCCACGGAGACCCAGTACTTC.

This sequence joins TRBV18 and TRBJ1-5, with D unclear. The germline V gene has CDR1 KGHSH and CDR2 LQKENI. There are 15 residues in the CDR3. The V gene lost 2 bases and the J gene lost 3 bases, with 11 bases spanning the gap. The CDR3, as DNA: TGTGCCAGCTCACCAGTAGGACTGGACAATCAGCCCCAGCATTTT. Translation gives CASSPVGLDNQPQHF. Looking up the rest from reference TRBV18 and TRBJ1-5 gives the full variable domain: NAGVMQNPRHLVRRRGQEARLRCSPMKGHSHVYWYRQLPEEGLKFMVYLQKENIIDESGMPKERFSAEFPKEGPSILRIQQVVRGDSAAYFCASSPVGLDNQPQHFGDGTRLSIL.

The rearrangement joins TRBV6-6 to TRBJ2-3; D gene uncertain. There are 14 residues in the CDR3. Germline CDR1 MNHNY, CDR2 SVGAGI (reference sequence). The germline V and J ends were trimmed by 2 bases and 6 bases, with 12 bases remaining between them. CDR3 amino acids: CASSYKAFSDTQYF. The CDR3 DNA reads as TGTGCCAGCAGTTACAAAGCGTTCAGTGATACGCAGTATTTT.

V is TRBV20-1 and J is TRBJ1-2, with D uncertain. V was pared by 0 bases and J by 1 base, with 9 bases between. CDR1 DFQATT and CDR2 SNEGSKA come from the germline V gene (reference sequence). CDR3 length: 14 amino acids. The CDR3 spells CSARDLKINYGYTF. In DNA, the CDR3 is TGCAGTGCTAGAGATCTGAAGATTAACTATGGCTACACCTTC.

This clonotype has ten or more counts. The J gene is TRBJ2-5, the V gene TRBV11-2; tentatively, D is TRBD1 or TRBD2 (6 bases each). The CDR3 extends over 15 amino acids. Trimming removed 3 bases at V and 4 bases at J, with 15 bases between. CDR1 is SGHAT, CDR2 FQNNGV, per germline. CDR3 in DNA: TGTGCCAGCAGCTTTGGGGGCCTAGCGCGAGAGACCCAGTACTTC. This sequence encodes CASSFGGLARETQYF.

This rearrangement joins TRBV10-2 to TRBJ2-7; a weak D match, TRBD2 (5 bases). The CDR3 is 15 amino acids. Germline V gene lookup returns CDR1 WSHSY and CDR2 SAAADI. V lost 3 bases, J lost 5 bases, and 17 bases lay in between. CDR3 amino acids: CASSDPRGSGDEQYF. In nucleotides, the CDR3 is TGCGCCAGCAGTGACCCGAGAGGGTCTGGGGACGAGCAGTACTTC.

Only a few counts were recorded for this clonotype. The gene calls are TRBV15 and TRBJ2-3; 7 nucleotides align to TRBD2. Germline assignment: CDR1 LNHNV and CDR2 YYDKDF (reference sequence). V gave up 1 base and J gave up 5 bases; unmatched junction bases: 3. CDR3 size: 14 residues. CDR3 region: CATSRGGSRDTQYF. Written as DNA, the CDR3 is TGTGCCACCAGCAGAGGCGGGAGTAGAGATACGCAGTATTTT.

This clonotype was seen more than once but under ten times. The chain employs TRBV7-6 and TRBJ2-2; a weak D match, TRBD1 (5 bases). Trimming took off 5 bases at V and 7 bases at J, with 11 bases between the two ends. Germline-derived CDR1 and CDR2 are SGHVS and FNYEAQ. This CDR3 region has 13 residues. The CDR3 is CASSVRVRGELFF. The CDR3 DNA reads TGTGCCAGCAGCGTCAGGGTTCGCGGGGAGCTGTTTTTT.

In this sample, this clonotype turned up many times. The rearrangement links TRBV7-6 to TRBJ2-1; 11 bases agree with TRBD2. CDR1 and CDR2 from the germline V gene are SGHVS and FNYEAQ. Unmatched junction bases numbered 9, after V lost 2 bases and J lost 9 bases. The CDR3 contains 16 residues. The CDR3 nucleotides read TGTGCCAGCAGCTTAATGAGTGGACTAGCGGGCGGTGAGCAGTTCTTC. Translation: CASSLMSGLAGGEQFF. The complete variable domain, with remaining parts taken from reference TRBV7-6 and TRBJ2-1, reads GAGVSQSPRYKVTKRGQDVALRCDPISGHVSLYWYRQALGQGPEFLTYFNYEAQQDKSGLPNDRFSAERPEGSISTLTIQRTEQRDSAMYRCASSLMSGLAGGEQFFGPGTRLTVL.

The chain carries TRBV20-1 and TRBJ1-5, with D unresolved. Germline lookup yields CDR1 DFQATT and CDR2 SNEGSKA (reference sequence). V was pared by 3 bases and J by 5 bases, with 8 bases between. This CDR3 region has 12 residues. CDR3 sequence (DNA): TGCAGTGCTAGTTCTGTGGATCAGCCCCAGCATTTT. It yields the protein CSASSVDQPQHF.

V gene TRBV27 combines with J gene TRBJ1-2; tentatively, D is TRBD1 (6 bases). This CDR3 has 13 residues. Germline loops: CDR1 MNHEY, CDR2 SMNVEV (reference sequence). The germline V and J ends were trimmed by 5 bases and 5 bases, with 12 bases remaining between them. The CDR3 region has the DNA TGTGCCAGCAGTGTAAGGGGGTGGTATGGCTACACCTTC. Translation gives CASSVRGWYGYTF.

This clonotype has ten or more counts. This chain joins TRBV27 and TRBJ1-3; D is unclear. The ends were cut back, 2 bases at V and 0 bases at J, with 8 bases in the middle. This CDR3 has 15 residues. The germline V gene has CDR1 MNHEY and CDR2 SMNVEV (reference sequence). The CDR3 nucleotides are TGTGCCAGCAGTTTAAACTGGAGCTCTGGAAACACCATATATTTT. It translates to CASSLNWSSGNTIYF.

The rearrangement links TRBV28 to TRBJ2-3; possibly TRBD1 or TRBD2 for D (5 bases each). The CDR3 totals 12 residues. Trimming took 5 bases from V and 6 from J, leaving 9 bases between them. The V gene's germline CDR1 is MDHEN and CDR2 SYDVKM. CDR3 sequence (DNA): TGTGCCAGCAGTGGGGGTTACGATACGCAGTATTTT. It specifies CASSGGYDTQYF.

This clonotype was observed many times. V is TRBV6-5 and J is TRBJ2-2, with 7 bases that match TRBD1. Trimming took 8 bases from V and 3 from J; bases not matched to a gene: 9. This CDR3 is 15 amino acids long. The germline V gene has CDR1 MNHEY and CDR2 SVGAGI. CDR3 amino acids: CASGFGTDYTGELFF. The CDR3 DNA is TGTGCCAGCGGTTTCGGGACAGACTACACCGGGGAGCTGTTTTTT.

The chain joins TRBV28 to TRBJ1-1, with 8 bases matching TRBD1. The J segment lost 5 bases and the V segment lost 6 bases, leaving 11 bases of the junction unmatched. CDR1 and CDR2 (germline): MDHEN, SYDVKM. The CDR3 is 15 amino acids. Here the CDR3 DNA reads TGTGCCAGCAGCTTCTTGCAGGGGGCGAGAACTGAAGCTTTCTTT. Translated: CASSFLQGARTEAFF.

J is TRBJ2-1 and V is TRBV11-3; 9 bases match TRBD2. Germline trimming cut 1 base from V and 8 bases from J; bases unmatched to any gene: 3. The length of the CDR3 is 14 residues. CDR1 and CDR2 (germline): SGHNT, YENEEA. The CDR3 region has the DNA TGTGCCAGCAGCTTAGGTAGACTAGCGGATGAGCAGTTCTTC. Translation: CASSLGRLADEQFF.

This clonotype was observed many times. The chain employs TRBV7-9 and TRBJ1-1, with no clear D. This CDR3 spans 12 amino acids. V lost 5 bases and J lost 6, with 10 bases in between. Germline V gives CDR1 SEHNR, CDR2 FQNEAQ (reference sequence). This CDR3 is CASSLLAAEAFF. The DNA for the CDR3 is TGTGCCAGCAGCCTTCTCGCCGCTGAAGCTTTCTTT.

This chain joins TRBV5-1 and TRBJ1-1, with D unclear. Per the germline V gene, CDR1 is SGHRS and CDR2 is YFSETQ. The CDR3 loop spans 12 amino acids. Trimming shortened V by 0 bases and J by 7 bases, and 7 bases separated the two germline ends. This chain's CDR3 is CASSLVGYEAFF. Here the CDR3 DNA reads TGCGCCAGCAGCTTGGTAGGATATGAAGCTTTCTTT.

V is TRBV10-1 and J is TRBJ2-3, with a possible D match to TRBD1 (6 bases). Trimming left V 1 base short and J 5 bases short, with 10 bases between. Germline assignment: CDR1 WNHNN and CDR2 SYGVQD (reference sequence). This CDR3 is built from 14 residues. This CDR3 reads CASSEWQGRDTQYF. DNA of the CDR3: TGCGCCAGCAGTGAGTGGCAGGGGAGAGATACGCAGTATTTT.

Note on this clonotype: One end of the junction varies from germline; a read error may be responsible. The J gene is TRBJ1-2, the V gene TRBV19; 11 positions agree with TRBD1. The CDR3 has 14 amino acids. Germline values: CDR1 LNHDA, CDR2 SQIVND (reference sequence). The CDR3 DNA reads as TGTGCCAGTAGCGGACAGGGGGCAGACGGTGGTTACCCCTTC. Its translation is CASSGQGADGGYPF.

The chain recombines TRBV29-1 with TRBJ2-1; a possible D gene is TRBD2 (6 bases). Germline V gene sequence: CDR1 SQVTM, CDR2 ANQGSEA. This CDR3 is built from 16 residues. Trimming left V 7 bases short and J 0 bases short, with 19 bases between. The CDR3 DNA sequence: TGCAGCGCCCTGGACCGTAGCGGAATCTCCTACAATGAGCAGTTCTTC. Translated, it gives CSALDRSGISYNEQFF.

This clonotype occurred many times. CDR3 nucleotide sequence: TGTGCCAGCAGCCTCTCTCTAGCGGCCATCGGGGGGGAGACCCAGTACTTC. This encodes CASSLSLAAIGGETQYF. The V gene is TRBV7-2, the J gene TRBJ2-5; 7 bases are shared with TRBD2. This CDR3 contains 17 residues. Per the germline V gene, CDR1 is SGHTA and CDR2 is FQGNSA. J gave up 5 bases and V 5 bases, and 17 bases lay outside the gene matches.

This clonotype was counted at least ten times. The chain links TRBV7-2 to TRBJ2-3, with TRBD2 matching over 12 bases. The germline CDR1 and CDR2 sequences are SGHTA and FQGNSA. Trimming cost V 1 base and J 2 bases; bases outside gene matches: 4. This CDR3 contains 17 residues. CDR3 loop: CASSLGLAGGYTDTQYF. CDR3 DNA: TGTGCCAGCAGCTTAGGGCTAGCGGGAGGGTACACAGATACGCAGTATTTT.

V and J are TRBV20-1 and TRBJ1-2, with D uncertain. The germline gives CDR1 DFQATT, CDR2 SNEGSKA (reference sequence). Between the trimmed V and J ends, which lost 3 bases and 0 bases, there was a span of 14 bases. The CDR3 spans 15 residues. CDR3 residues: CSASRTQLANYGYTF. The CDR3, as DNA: TGCAGTGCTAGTAGGACCCAGTTGGCTAACTATGGCTACACCTTC.

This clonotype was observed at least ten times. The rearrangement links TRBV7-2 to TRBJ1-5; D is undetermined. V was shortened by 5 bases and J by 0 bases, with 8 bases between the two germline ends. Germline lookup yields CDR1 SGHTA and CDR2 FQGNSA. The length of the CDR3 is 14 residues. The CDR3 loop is CASSAGYSNQPQHF. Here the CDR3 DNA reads TGTGCCAGCAGCGCAGGATATAGCAATCAGCCCCAGCATTTT.